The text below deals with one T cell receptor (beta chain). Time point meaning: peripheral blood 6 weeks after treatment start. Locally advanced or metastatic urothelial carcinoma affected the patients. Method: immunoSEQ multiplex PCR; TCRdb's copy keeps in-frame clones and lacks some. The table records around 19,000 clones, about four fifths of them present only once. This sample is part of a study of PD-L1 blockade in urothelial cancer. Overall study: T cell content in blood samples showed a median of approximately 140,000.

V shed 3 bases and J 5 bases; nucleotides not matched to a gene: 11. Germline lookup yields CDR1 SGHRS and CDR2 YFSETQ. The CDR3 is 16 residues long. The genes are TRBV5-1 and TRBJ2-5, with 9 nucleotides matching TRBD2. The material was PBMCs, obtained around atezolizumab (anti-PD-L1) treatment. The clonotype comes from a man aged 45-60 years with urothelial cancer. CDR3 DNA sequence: TGCGCCAGCAGCTCCCTCTTAGCGGGGGCCTTTGAGACCCAGTACTTC. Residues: CASSSLLAGAFETQYF.